The 25 T cell receptor beta chains presented below share a single source sample, sequenced in a study of T cell clonality in common variable immunodeficiency. General observations from the study: In common variable immunodeficiency, TCR beta chains reportedly carried fewer deletions and N-nucleotide insertions.

No antigen is known for these receptors. The protocol was immunoSEQ multiplex PCR, while the TCRdb copy is restricted to in-frame clones and leaves out a portion. The sample offers about 33,000 clones and no singletons, the top ten holding 6.1%. The specimen sequenced was peripheral blood mononuclear cells. These receptors all stem from a human donor with common variable immunodeficiency.

This clone was counted at least ten times. The sequenced fragment ends 3 residues before the CDR3 boundary, so the rest is inferred from the germline J gene. The gene calls are TRBV29-1 and TRBJ1-2, with a tentative D call TRBD1 (6 bases). The CDR3 has 17 amino acids. Trimming left V 0 bases short and J 4 bases short, with 21 bases between. Germline V gene sequence: CDR1 SQVTM, CDR2 ANQGSEA. This CDR3 reads CSVEDPGTPANSYGYTF. The DNA read from the CDR3 is TGCAGCGTTGAAGACCCAGGGACACCAGCTAATAGCTATGGC.

This clone occurred many times. Coverage ceases 3 residues before the CDR3 finishes, and the germline J gene fills in the end. The chain combines TRBV20-1 with TRBJ2-7; D possibly corresponds to TRBD1 (6 bases). CDR1 is DFQATT and CDR2 is SNEGSKA in the germline V gene (reference sequence). This CDR3 is 15 amino acids long. The ends were cut back, 5 bases at V and 3 bases at J, with 20 bases in the middle. CDR3 DNA (partial): TGCAGTGCTTCGCCTGCTCAGGGGTTGCGCTACGAG. Its protein is CSASPAQGLRYE. The CDR3 in full is CSASPAQGLRYEQYF.

With regard to this clone: The read falls 3 residues short of the CDR3 end, and the missing part is taken from the germline J gene. The chain combines TRBV6-2 or TRBV6-3 with TRBJ1-1; 8 bases align to TRBD1. V trimming: 4 bases; J trimming: 5 bases; junction bases outside the gene matches: 12. The CDR3 is 16 amino acids. Looked up from germline, CDR1 is MNHEY and CDR2 is SVGEGT. The CDR3 DNA, read in part, is TGTGCCAGCAGTTCTGTTGCCGACAGGGGAGAGACTGAA. This encodes CASSSVADRGETE. The CDR3 as a whole reads CASSSVADRGETEAFF.

CDR3 amino acids: CASKPGQGAYEQYF. The CDR3 DNA, read in part, is TGTGCCAGCAAGCCGGGACAGGGGGCCTACGAG. The genes are TRBV2 and TRBJ2-7; 11 nucleotides match TRBD1. The missing CDR3 end, 3 residues past where the read stops, is filled in from the germline J gene. V trimming: 7 bases; J trimming: 2 bases; junction bases outside the gene matches: 4. The CDR3 is 14 amino acids. Germline-derived CDR1 and CDR2 are SNHLY and FYNNEI.

There are many counts of this clone. From the germline J gene comes the end of the CDR3, since the read stops 3 residues before it. This chain links TRBV6-1 with TRBJ1-1; 7 bases align to TRBD1. The V gene's germline CDR1 is MNHNS and CDR2 SASEGT. V dropped 4 bases and J dropped 4; count of bases not matched to a gene: 6. The CDR3 is 14 residues long. Partial CDR3 DNA: TGTGCCAGCAGTGGCCAGGGGGAAAGCACTGAA. This sequence encodes CASSGQGESTE. The CDR3 reads in full as CASSGQGESTEAFF.

This clone was counted ten times or more. The read comes to an end 3 residues before the CDR3 does, leaving the germline J gene to fill in the end. The chain employs TRBV7-8 and TRBJ2-2; D is ambiguous. V lost 5 bases to trimming and J lost 4 bases, with 5 bases between them. The CDR3 runs 12 residues. Germline V lookup: CDR1 SGHVS, CDR2 FQNEAQ. The CDR3 DNA, read in part, is TGTGCCAGCAGCCTTAGCACCGGGGAG. Its translation: CASSLSTGE. The entire CDR3 reads CASSLSTGELFF. The full variable domain, in which reference TRBV7-8 and TRBJ2-2 provide the parts outside the CDR3, is GAGVSQSPRYKVAKRGQDVALRCDPISGHVSLFWYQQALGQGPEFLTYFQNEAQLDKSGLPSDRFFAERPEGSVSTLKIQRTQQEDSAVYLCASSLSTGELFFGEGSRLTVL.

This clone has at least ten counts. Read data end 3 residues before the CDR3 end; the end is taken from the germline J gene. V and J are TRBV30 and TRBJ1-6; D is possibly TRBD1 (6 bases). This CDR3 has 15 amino acids. Trimming stripped 0 bases from V and 8 bases from J, with 14 bases between. Germline V CDR1 and CDR2: GTSNPN, SVGIG (reference sequence). This CDR3 is CAWSVTGTKDSPLHF. The DNA read from the CDR3 is TGTGCCTGGAGTGTCACCGGGACAAAGGATTCACCC.

This clone was seen repeatedly, ten times or more. The sequenced fragment ends 3 residues before the CDR3 boundary, so the rest is inferred from the germline J gene. The chain employs TRBV19 and TRBJ1-1; possible D gene TRBD1, 5 bases. V lost 1 base and J 4 bases, leaving 13 bases between the germline ends. The CDR3 length is 15 residues. Germline CDR1 is LNHDA and CDR2 is SQIVND (reference sequence). The CDR3 loop is CASSIVQGSTTEAFF. The CDR3 bases that were read are TGTGCCAGTAGTATAGTGCAGGGTTCAACCACTGAA.

This clone was counted many times. The read ends 3 residues shy of where the CDR3 ends; the end is completed using the germline J gene. This chain connects TRBV30 to TRBJ2-2, with 8 bases that match TRBD2. Looked up from germline, CDR1 is GTSNPN and CDR2 is SVGIG (reference sequence). V was pared by 3 bases and J by 7 bases, with 10 bases of the junction left unmatched. The CDR3 extends over 15 amino acids. The CDR3 bases that were read are TGTGCCTGGAGGAGGTTAGCGGGGACCGGCGGGGAG. Translated: CAWRRLAGTGGE. In full, the CDR3 is CAWRRLAGTGGELFF.

This clone was seen repeatedly, ten times or more. The CDR3 sequence: CSAPSFGTGDGYTF. The sequenced CDR3 bases are TGCAGTGCTCCCTCCTTCGGGACAGGAGATGGC. The V gene is TRBV20-1, the J gene TRBJ1-2, with 8 bases identical to TRBD1. Read coverage stops 3 residues before the CDR3 terminus; the germline J gene supplies the remainder. Germline V CDR1 and CDR2: DFQATT, SNEGSKA (reference sequence). CDR3 size: 14 residues. V shed 5 bases and J 6 bases; nucleotides not matched to a gene: 11.

The table lists this clone with many counts. The CDR3 extends 3 residues past the end of the read, so its final part is completed from the germline J gene. The chain joins TRBV5-1 to TRBJ2-3; D is uncertain. The V end was cut by 1 base, the J end by 1 base, with 13 bases between. The CDR3 contains 16 residues. Germline CDR1 is SGHRS and CDR2 is YFSETQ. CDR3 DNA, as far as it was read: TGCGCCAGCAGCTTGCCTGCCGCTAGTGGCACAGATACG. Protein sequence: CASSLPAASGTDT. From start to end, the CDR3 is CASSLPAASGTDTQYF.

This clone was recorded at least ten times. The missing CDR3 end, 3 residues past where the read stops, is filled in from the germline J gene. This chain connects TRBV5-1 to TRBJ2-2; 7 bases agree with TRBD1. The J segment lost 9 bases and the V segment lost 5 bases, leaving 7 bases of the junction unmatched. Germline CDR1 is SGHRS and CDR2 is YFSETQ. The CDR3 has 13 amino acids. The DNA read from the CDR3 is TGCGCCAGCAGACCTGGGACAGAAAGGGAG. Its translation: CASRPGTERE. The entire CDR3 sequence reads CASRPGTERELFF.

This clone was observed at least ten times. The CDR3 region is CASSTQGRGTEAFF. The CDR3 bases that were read are TGTGCCAGCAGTACACAGGGCCGGGGAACTGAA. V usage is TRBV6-2 or TRBV6-3 and J usage is TRBJ1-1, with a tentative D call TRBD1 (6 bases). The CDR3 goes on 3 residues after the read ends, and that part is filled in from the germline J gene. The ends were cut back, 5 bases at V and 5 bases at J, with 15 bases in the middle. The CDR3 has 14 residues. In germline, CDR1 is MNHEY, CDR2 SVGEGT.

This clone was picked up many times. The read ends 3 residues shy of where the CDR3 ends; the end is completed using the germline J gene. This chain joins TRBV19 and TRBJ1-1; D call uncertain. Germline V gene data show CDR1 as LNHDA and CDR2 as SQIVND (reference sequence). The CDR3 covers 12 residues. The CDR3 protein is CASSIGPGEAFF. Partial CDR3 DNA: TGTGCCAGTAGTATAGGGCCCGGGGAA.

Note on this clone: The read stops 3 residues short of the end of the CDR3; the missing end is completed from the germline J gene. The chain has TRBV2 and TRBJ2-5, with D perhaps TRBD2 (7 bases). V was shortened by 8 bases and J by 0 bases, with 16 bases between the two germline ends. This CDR3 is 15 amino acids long. Germline V gene lookup returns CDR1 SNHLY and CDR2 FYNNEI. CDR3 bases read: TGTGCCAGCGAAAAGGGGGGGGGCGACCAAGAGACC. Translating gives CASEKGGGDQET. The full CDR3 reads CASEKGGGDQETQYF.

Turning to this clone: The CDR3 end lies 3 residues beyond the end of the read and is filled in from the germline J gene. The J gene is TRBJ1-3, the V gene TRBV6-1, with TRBD1 matching over 7 bases. Trimming at V came to 2 bases and at J to 0 bases, leaving 4 bases not matched to a gene. Germline V gene sequence: CDR1 MNHNS, CDR2 SASEGT. The CDR3 runs 16 residues. Incomplete CDR3 DNA: TGTGCCAGCAGTGAAAAGGGGGCGAGCTCTGGAAACACC. Protein product: CASSEKGASSGNT. Given in full, the CDR3 is CASSEKGASSGNTIYF.

Remarks on this clone: The read halts 3 residues ahead of the CDR3 end, with the missing end drawn from the germline J gene. V usage is TRBV29-1 and J usage is TRBJ2-5; D gene unclear. The CDR3 runs 14 residues. Per germline, CDR1 SQVTM and CDR2 ANQGSEA. Trimming removed 3 bases at V and 1 base at J, with 12 bases between. The CDR3: CSVEAEIPQETQYF. CDR3 DNA, as far as it was read: TGCAGCGTTGAGGCGGAGATCCCCCAAGAGACC.

This clone was recorded at least ten times. The read ends 3 residues before the CDR3 terminus; that terminus is restored from the germline J gene. The chain uses TRBV18 and TRBJ2-5, with a weak D call TRBD2 (6 bases). The V gene's germline CDR1 is KGHSH and CDR2 LQKENI. The CDR3 loop spans 14 amino acids. The V end was cut by 3 bases, the J end by 7 bases, with 15 bases between. The CDR3 DNA, read in part, is TGTGCCAGCTCACCTGAAGCCCCCGGGGGGACC. Its translation: CASSPEAPGGT. Given in full, the CDR3 is CASSPEAPGGTQYF.

This clone was seen a few times. The CDR3 extends 3 residues past the end of the read, so its final part is completed from the germline J gene. This chain uses TRBV18 with TRBJ2-1, with 7 bases identical to TRBD1. V shed 4 bases, J shed 4 bases, and the junction held 10 bases outside the gene matches. The length of the CDR3 is 16 residues. The germline V gene has CDR1 KGHSH and CDR2 LQKENI. This CDR3 is CASSQSGAGGYNEQFF. The sequenced part of the CDR3 DNA is TGTGCCAGCTCACAGTCCGGGGCAGGGGGATACAATGAG.

There are a few counts of this clone. The read ends 3 residues early relative to the CDR3; the germline J gene fills the gap. The chain is built from TRBV11-2 and TRBJ2-5; D ambiguous. The germline V gene has CDR1 SGHAT and CDR2 FQNNGV. The germline V and J ends were trimmed by 8 bases and 2 bases, with 9 bases remaining between them. The CDR3 totals 12 residues. CDR3 amino acids: CASGLRQETQYF. The CDR3 DNA, read in part, is TGTGCCAGCGGCCTCAGGCAAGAGACC.

This clone came up many times. Read coverage stops 3 residues before the CDR3 terminus; the germline J gene supplies the remainder. The V and J genes are TRBV20-1 and TRBJ1-1, with a tentative D call TRBD1 (6 bases). The V end was cut by 3 bases, the J end by 7 bases, with 9 bases between. This CDR3 comprises 11 residues. CDR1 is DFQATT and CDR2 is SNEGSKA in the germline V gene (reference sequence). CDR3 DNA, as far as it was read: TGCAGTGCTAGGGGGGCCGGTGAA. Translated: CSARGAGE. The full CDR3 reads CSARGAGEAFF.

There are many counts of this clone. The CDR3 end lies 3 residues beyond the end of the read and is filled in from the germline J gene. Within the sample, other DNA sequences also encode this same CDR3. V and J are TRBV20-1 and TRBJ1-6; 8 nucleotides align to TRBD1. CDR3 length equals 12 residues. V was clipped by 4 bases and J by 8 bases; unmatched bases: 1. CDR1 is DFQATT and CDR2 is SNEGSKA in the germline V gene (reference sequence). CDR3 DNA, as far as it was read: TGCAGTGCTAAGACAGGGGATTCACCC. This translates into CSAKTGDSP. The CDR3 in its entirety is CSAKTGDSPLHF.

This clone was seen repeatedly, ten times or more. The chain's CDR3 is CASNDGRSNQPQHF. The covered CDR3 bases are TGTGCCAGCAATGACGGTCGTAGCAATCAGCCC. The V call is TRBV6-1, the J call TRBJ1-5, with D unclear. The CDR3 goes on 3 residues after the read ends, and that part is filled in from the germline J gene. In germline, CDR1 is MNHNS, CDR2 SASEGT. V gave up 7 bases and J gave up 0 bases, with 10 bases separating them. The CDR3 is made up of 14 amino acids.

This clone was counted between two and nine times. The CDR3 end falls 3 residues outside the read, so it is completed with the germline J gene. The chain joins TRBV18 to TRBJ2-5; 10 nucleotides agree with TRBD2. J lost 6 bases, V lost 6 bases, and 19 bases had no gene match. The CDR3 is 18 amino acids. Germline lookup yields CDR1 KGHSH and CDR2 LQKENI. CDR3 loop: CASSLTMTVAGGQKTQYF. The part of the CDR3 DNA that was read is TGTGCCAGCTCCCTAACCATGACGGTAGCGGGGGGCCAGAAGACC.

This clone was observed many times. The sequenced fragment ends 3 residues before the CDR3 boundary, so the rest is inferred from the germline J gene. Other DNA sequences within the sample encode an identical CDR3. The chain has TRBV7-3 and TRBJ1-2, with 8 bases fitting TRBD1. The CDR3 totals 13 residues. CDR1 and CDR2 from the germline V gene are SGHTA and FQGTGA. V shed 5 bases, J shed 4 bases, and the junction held 3 bases outside the gene matches. The CDR3 spells CASSPGQAYGYTF. The sequenced CDR3 bases are TGTGCCAGCAGCCCGGGACAGGCCTATGGC.